The clone carrying this TCR beta chain was detected many times. It was RNA transcripts that yielded the amplified TCR beta CDR3 regions. First-round RT-PCR of the TCR CDR3 relied on the HTBI primer set. TCRdb processed the multiplex PCR reads anew with MiXCR; each CDR3 protein has one entry. The table includes fewer than 900,000 distinct CDR3 sequences, 16% detected once. J lost 5 bases, V lost 0 bases, and 6 bases had no gene match. Germline V CDR1 and CDR2: DFQATT, SNEGSKA (reference sequence). CDR3 length equals 15 residues. The data belong to a study of T cells in Graves' hyperthyroidism and ophthalmopathy. Study overall: Prior to any treatment, at the point of initial diagnosis, peripheral blood was collected.

Uncontrolled infection, other autoimmune disease, pregnancy or lactation barred patients from enrollment. Clinical symptoms, serum thyroxine and TRAb, thyroid ultrasound and orbital computed tomography together formed the diagnostic basis. This sequence joins TRBV20-1 and TRBJ2-7; TRBD1 matches at 11 bases. Sequenced: blood. This receptor was obtained from a man aged 18 to 29 with Graves' hyperthyroidism. The CDR3 DNA reads as TGCAGTGCTAGAGATGGACAGGGGGCTTTGAACGAGCAGTACTTC. As protein: CSARDGQGALNEQYF.